The sequence of this TCR beta chain was determined in a study of Graves' ophthalmopathy and Graves' hyperthyroidism. RNA transcripts yielded amplified TCR beta CDR3 regions. First-round RT-PCR used HTBI primers; second-round multiplex PCR followed. TCRdb itself ran the multiplex PCR reads through MiXCR, one entry per CDR3 protein. Of 170,000 or so distinct CDR3 sequences listed, 35% to 45% are singletons. Reliance was placed on clinical symptoms, serum thyroxine, TRAb, thyroid ultrasound and orbital computed tomography for diagnosis. There are many counts of this clonotype. Its antigen remains unidentified. Findings of the study overall: Both an approximately 70% sensitivity and an approximately 75% specificity characterized the model's predictions of ophthalmopathy progression.

The TCR originated in a man aged 30-40 years with Graves' ophthalmopathy. The sequenced sample was peripheral blood.

The CDR3 nucleotides read TGTGCCAGCAGGGTACAGGGGGAGGACACTGAAGCTTTCTTT. Amino acid sequence: CASRVQGEDTEAFF. This chain uses TRBV13 with TRBJ1-1, with 8 bases that match TRBD1. This CDR3 comprises 14 residues. J lost 3 bases, V lost 6 bases, and 6 bases had no gene match. From germline, CDR1 is PRHDT and CDR2 FYEKMQ (reference sequence).